What follows are 10 T cell receptor beta chains derived from one specimen sequenced in a study of blood T cell repertoires in COVID-19. Sequencing was performed with immunoSEQ multiplex PCR; in TCRdb, only in-frame clones are kept and a portion is missing. Here the sample spans 150,000 to 200,000 clones, under 90% being singletons. The sequenced sample was peripheral blood. These receptors were taken from a man aged 35-49 years with acute or convalescent COVID-19.

This clone has only one observation. The chain employs TRBV10-3 and TRBJ1-1; TRBD1 might be the D (5 bases). Germline CDR1 is ENHRY and CDR2 is SYGVKD. CDR3 size: 13 residues. Trimming shortened V by 9 bases and J by 0 bases, and 11 bases separated the two germline ends. This chain's CDR3 is CAIGEQMNTEAFF. CDR3 in DNA: TGTGCCATAGGGGAACAGATGAACACTGAAGCTTTCTTT.

V is TRBV9 and J is TRBJ2-2, with 8 bases identical to TRBD1. Germline V CDR1 and CDR2: SGDLS, YYNGEE. CDR3 size: 15 residues. The J segment lost 5 bases and the V segment lost 2 bases, leaving 5 bases of the junction unmatched. The CDR3 sequence is CASSVAGGWTGELFF. The DNA of the CDR3 is TGTGCCAGCAGCGTCGCAGGGGGCTGGACCGGGGAGCTGTTTTTT.

The rearrangement links TRBV6-5 to TRBJ1-4; 8 nucleotides align to TRBD1. This CDR3 has 15 amino acids. The trim removed 6 bases at V and 6 bases at J, leaving 9 bases unmatched. Germline CDR1 MNHEY, CDR2 SVGAGI. The CDR3: CASRDGQGLDEKLFF. CDR3 in DNA: TGTGCCAGCAGGGACGGACAGGGCCTCGATGAAAAACTGTTTTTT.

The V and J genes are TRBV19 and TRBJ2-1; TRBD2 might be the D (5 bases). The germline V gene encodes CDR1 LNHDA and CDR2 SQIVND (reference sequence). V lost 5 bases and J 4 bases, leaving 6 bases between the germline ends. The CDR3 runs 12 residues. The CDR3 bases are TGTGCCAGTAGTTCGGGGTACAATGAGCAGTTCTTC. Encoded protein: CASSSGYNEQFF.

The chain is built from TRBV6-5 and TRBJ2-5; perhaps TRBD1 as D (5 bases). V dropped 6 bases and J dropped 2 bases, with 7 bases sitting between them. Germline V gene data show CDR1 as MNHEY and CDR2 as SVGAGI. The CDR3 contains 12 residues. The CDR3, as DNA: TGTGCCAGCAGGACAGTTCAAGAGACCCAGTACTTC. This sequence encodes CASRTVQETQYF.

The J gene is TRBJ2-7, the V gene TRBV28; 14 bases match TRBD2. Trimming cost V 6 bases and J 7 bases; bases outside gene matches: 11. The CDR3 is 16 residues long. Germline CDR1 is MDHEN and CDR2 is SYDVKM. The CDR3 protein is CASSSPGTSGGGEQYF. The DNA for the CDR3 is TGTGCCAGCAGCTCACCCGGGACTAGCGGGGGAGGAGAGCAGTACTTC.

The gene calls are TRBV15 and TRBJ2-5; TRBD1 agrees at 8 bases. Germline CDR1 and CDR2: LNHNV and YYDKDF (reference sequence). Trimming cost V 5 bases and J 2 bases; bases outside gene matches: 4. The CDR3 consists of 14 residues. The CDR3 sequence: CATSLRTGQETQYF. For the CDR3, the DNA is TGTGCCACCAGCCTCCGGACAGGGCAAGAGACCCAGTACTTC.

CDR3: CASSLSAGYGYTF. CDR3 coding DNA: TGTGCCAGCAGTTTAAGTGCCGGCTATGGCTACACCTTC. The chain employs TRBV28 and TRBJ1-2; D gene unclear. V shed 2 bases and J shed 4 bases, with 8 bases lying between them. The CDR3 length is 13 residues. CDR1 and CDR2 from the germline V gene are MDHEN and SYDVKM.

This clone was counted between two and nine times. The CDR3, as DNA: TGTGCCAGCAGCGCACCCGGGACTAGCGGGGGCACCACAGATACGCAGTATTTT. It yields the protein CASSAPGTSGGTTDTQYF. The chain combines TRBV5-4 with TRBJ2-3; 14 nucleotides line up with TRBD2. V gave up 4 bases and J gave up 2 bases; unmatched junction bases: 9. CDR3 length: 18 residues. Germline CDR1 SGHNT, CDR2 YYREEE (reference sequence).

The genes are TRBV2 and TRBJ1-4, with D unresolved. Between the trimmed V and J ends, which lost 8 bases and 10 bases, there was a span of 17 bases. This CDR3 spans 13 amino acids. Germline V lookup: CDR1 SNHLY, CDR2 FYNNEI. The CDR3 coding sequence is TGTGCCAGCGGAAGGAGGGATACGGGAAAACTGTTTTTT. This translates into CASGRRDTGKLFF.